This T cell receptor beta chain was sequenced for a study of T cells in Graves' hyperthyroidism and ophthalmopathy. Broader study findings: Most clonotypes expanded in the thyroid (above 0.001) were also present in blood.

Germline CDR1 is LGHNA and CDR2 is YNFKEQ. The CDR3 consists of 17 residues. Trimming cost V 1 base and J 5 bases; bases outside gene matches: 13. TCR beta CDR3 regions were amplified from RNA transcripts. RT-PCR in the first round (using the HTBI primer set) targeted the TCR CDR3. A single record per CDR3 protein comes from TCRdb applying MiXCR to the multiplex PCR reads. The data hold around 540,000 distinct CDR3 sequences, with about 16% observed a single time. As for this clonotype: The antigen is not known.

This TCR was sampled from a young woman with Graves' ophthalmopathy. The sequenced material came from blood. The rearrangement uses TRBV4-2 and TRBJ2-5; the match to TRBD2 covers 7 bases. Here the CDR3 reads CASSQGWREGRRETQYF. CDR3 bases: TGTGCCAGCAGCCAAGGGTGGAGGGAGGGCCGGAGGGAGACCCAGTACTTC.